The table lists the clone carrying this TCR beta chain with many counts. This sample is part of a study of T cells in Graves' hyperthyroidism and ophthalmopathy. Uncontrolled infection, other autoimmune disease, pregnancy or lactation excluded patients. The source of the PBMCs was approximately 9.5 ml of fresh peripheral blood. There were TCR beta CDR3 regions amplified from RNA transcripts. HTBI primers drove first-round RT-PCR of the TCR CDR3. TCRdb called the multiplex PCR reads again in MiXCR, with one record for every CDR3 protein. This table holds a few hundred thousand distinct CDR3 sequences, 17% found once. This clonotype was sampled from a woman aged 50 to 60 with Graves' hyperthyroidism. Input material: blood.

The CDR3 protein is CASNMYYGYTF. The DNA for the CDR3 is TGTGCCAGCAATATGTACTATGGCTACACCTTC. J is TRBJ1-2 and V is TRBV28; D uncertain. V lost 7 bases and J lost 3, with 6 bases in between. Germline lookup yields CDR1 MDHEN and CDR2 SYDVKM. This CDR3 has 11 amino acids.